A single sample is the source of the 5 T cell receptor beta chains below, sequenced in a study of regulatory T cells in long-lasting Graves disease. Time point denoted: newly diagnosed GD, antithyroid drugs for less than 3 months. The TCR library used RNA extracted from PBMCs. Library construction for TCR beta used iRepertoire HTBI primers and Arm-PCR of CDR3 regions. One entry per CDR3 protein results from TCRdb running MiXCR on the multiplex PCR reads. The data hold under 400,000 distinct CDR3 sequences, with approximately 15% observed a single time. The data also belong to a second study, concerning T cells in Graves' hyperthyroidism and ophthalmopathy.

The input for sequencing was peripheral blood mononuclear cells (PBMCs), taken at new diagnosis, from a patient treated with antithyroid drugs. The receptors were gathered from a man aged 35 to 55 with Graves disease.

The sample holds many counts of this clonotype. The chain recombines TRBV20-1 with TRBJ1-5; D may be TRBD1 (6 bases). Germline V gene lookup returns CDR1 DFQATT and CDR2 SNEGSKA (reference sequence). This CDR3 contains 13 residues. V lost 3 bases and J 3 bases, leaving 9 bases between the germline ends. The CDR3 DNA reads TGCAGTGCTAGCACAGGGCCCAATCAGCCCCAGCATTTT. Protein: CSASTGPNQPQHF.

This clonotype was seen many times. The chain employs TRBV20-1 and TRBJ2-3; TRBD1 or TRBD2 may be the D gene (6 bases each). The CDR3 sequence is 13 residues long. The V and J ends lost 3 bases and 3 bases respectively, with 10 bases between them. CDR1 and CDR2 from the germline V gene are DFQATT and SNEGSKA (reference sequence). CDR3 residues: CSARGGRTDTQYF. As DNA, the CDR3 is TGCAGTGCTAGGGGGGGCCGTACAGATACGCAGTATTTT.

There are many counts of this clonotype. The chain links TRBV5-6 to TRBJ1-1; D is unclear. The V end was cut by 4 bases, the J end by 5 bases, with 9 bases between. Germline CDR1 and CDR2: SGHDT and YYEEEE. This CDR3 region has 12 residues. CDR3 nucleotides: TGTGCCAGCAGCCGGCGTGGGACTGAAGCTTTCTTT. It encodes CASSRRGTEAFF.

This clonotype was seen many times. This chain uses TRBV20-1 with TRBJ2-5, with TRBD2 identical over 7 bases. Germline-derived CDR1 and CDR2 are DFQATT and SNEGSKA (reference sequence). V lost 5 bases, J lost 7 bases, and 19 bases stayed unmatched. This CDR3 is 16 amino acids long. CDR3 coding DNA: TGCAGTGCTCCAGACAGATTCACCAGCGGGGACGTGACCCAGTACTTC. It is translated as CSAPDRFTSGDVTQYF.

This clonotype was counted at least ten times. The chain couples TRBV28 to TRBJ2-2; D ambiguous. Between the trimmed V and J ends, which lost 7 bases and 7 bases, there was a span of 16 bases. CDR3 length: 14 residues. Germline V gene data show CDR1 as MDHEN and CDR2 as SYDVKM. Here the CDR3 reads CASTTQRRSGELFF. For the CDR3, the DNA is TGTGCCAGCACCACTCAGAGGCGCAGCGGGGAGCTGTTTTTT.